This TCR beta chain was profiled in a study of response to subunit inactivated influenza vaccine. CDR1 SGDLS and CDR2 YYNGEE come from the germline V gene. This CDR3 has 14 residues. The V and J ends lost 0 bases and 4 bases respectively, with 10 bases between them. Each CDR3 protein is one row after TCRdb ran MiXCR on the RT-PCR reads. Of 500,000 or so distinct CDR3 sequences listed, 16% are singletons. Remarks on this clonotype: What it recognizes is unknown.

Study results and caveats: Authors suggested few new T cells are recruited by each seasonal influenza vaccination.

The clonotype was recovered from a man between 50 and 75 years old who received an inactivated influenza vaccine. The sequenced sample was CD4+ T cells sorted from PBMCs, obtained 23 months after vaccination. This chain connects TRBV9 to TRBJ1-2; D call uncertain. The CDR3 coding sequence is TGTGCCAGCAGCGTAGGTGACACTAGCTATGGCTACACCTTC. It specifies CASSVGDTSYGYTF.